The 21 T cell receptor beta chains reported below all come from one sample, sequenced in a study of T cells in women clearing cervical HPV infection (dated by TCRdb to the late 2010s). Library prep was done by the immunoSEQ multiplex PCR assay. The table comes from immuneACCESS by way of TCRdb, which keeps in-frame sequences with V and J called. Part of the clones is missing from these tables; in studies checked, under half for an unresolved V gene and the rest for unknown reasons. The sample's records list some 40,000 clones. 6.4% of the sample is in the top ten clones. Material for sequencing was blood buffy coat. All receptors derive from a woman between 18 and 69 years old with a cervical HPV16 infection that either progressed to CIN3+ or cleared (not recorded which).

Partial CDR3 DNA: TGTGCCATCAGTGAGTTTAACGGGTCTGAA. Protein product: CAISEFNGSE. The full CDR3 is CAISEFNGSEAFF. The chain employs TRBV10-3 and TRBJ1-1; D is uncertain. The read gets to within 3 residues of the CDR3 end, and the germline J gene fills in the rest. The CDR3 loop spans 13 amino acids. Germline CDR1 and CDR2: ENHRY and SYGVKD. Trimming took off 1 base at V and 6 bases at J, with 9 bases between the two ends.

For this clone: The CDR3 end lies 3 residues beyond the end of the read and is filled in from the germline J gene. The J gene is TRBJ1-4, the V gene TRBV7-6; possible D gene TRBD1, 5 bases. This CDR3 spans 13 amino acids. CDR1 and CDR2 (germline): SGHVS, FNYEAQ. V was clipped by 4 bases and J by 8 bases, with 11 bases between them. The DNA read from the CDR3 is TGTGCCAGCAGCTCCAGGGTTGGAGAAAAA. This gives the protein CASSSRVGEK. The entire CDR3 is CASSSRVGEKLFF.

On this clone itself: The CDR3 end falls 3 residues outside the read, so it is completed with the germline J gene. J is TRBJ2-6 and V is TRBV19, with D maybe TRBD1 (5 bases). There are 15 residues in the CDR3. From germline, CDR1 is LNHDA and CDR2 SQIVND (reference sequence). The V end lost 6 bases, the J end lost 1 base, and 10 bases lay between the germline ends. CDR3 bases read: TGTGCCAGTAGAGGGGTGGGATCTGGGGCCAACGTC. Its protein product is CASRGVGSGANV. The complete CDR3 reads CASRGVGSGANVLTF.

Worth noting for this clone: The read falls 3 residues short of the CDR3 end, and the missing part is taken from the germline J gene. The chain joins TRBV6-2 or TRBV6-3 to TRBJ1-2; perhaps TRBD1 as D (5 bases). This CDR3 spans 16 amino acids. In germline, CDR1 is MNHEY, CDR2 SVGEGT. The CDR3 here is CASTGGARVHSYDYTF. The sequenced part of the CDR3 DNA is TGTGCCAGCACCGGCGGGGCCCGGGTCCACTCCTACGAC.

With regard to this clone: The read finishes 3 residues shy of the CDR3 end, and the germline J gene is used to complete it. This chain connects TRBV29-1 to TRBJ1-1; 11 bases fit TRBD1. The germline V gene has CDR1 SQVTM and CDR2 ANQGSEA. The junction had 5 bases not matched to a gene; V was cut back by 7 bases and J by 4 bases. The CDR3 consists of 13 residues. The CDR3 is CSGTGTGGTEAFF. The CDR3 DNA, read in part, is TGCAGCGGAACCGGGACAGGGGGCACTGAA.

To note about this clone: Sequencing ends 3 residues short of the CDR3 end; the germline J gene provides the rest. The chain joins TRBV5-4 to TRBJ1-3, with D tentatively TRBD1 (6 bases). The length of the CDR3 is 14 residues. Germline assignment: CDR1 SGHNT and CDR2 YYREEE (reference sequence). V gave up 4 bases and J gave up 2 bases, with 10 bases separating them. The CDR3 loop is CASSQQGPGNTIYF. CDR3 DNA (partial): TGTGCCAGCAGCCAACAGGGCCCTGGAAACACC.

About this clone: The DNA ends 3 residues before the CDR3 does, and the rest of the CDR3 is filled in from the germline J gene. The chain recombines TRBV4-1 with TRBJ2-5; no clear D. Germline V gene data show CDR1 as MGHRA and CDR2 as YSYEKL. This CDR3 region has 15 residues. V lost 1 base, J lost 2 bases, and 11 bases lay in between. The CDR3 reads CASSQAINYQETQYF. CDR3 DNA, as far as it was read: TGCGCCAGCAGCCAAGCGATAAACTATCAAGAGACC.

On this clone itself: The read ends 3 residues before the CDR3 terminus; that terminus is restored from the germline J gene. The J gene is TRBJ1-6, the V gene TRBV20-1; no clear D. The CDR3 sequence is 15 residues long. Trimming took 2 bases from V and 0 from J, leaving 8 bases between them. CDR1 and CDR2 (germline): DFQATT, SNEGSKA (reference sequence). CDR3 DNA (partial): TGCAGTGCTAGAAACCCGGGCTCCTATAATTCACCC. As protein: CSARNPGSYNSP. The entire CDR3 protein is CSARNPGSYNSPLHF.

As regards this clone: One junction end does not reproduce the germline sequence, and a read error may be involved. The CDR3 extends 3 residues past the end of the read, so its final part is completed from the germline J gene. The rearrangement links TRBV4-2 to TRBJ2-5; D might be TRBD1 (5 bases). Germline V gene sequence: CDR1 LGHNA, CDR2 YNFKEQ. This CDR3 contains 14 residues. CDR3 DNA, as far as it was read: TGCGCCAGCAGCCAAGGGGTAGCTCAAGAGACC. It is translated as CASSQGVAQET. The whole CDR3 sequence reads CASSQGVAQETQYF.

The CDR3 here is CASSVQETQYF. The sequenced part of the CDR3 DNA is TGTGCCAGCAGCGTACAAGAGACG. The V gene is TRBV7-6, the J gene TRBJ2-3; D is undetermined. The DNA ends 3 residues before the CDR3 does, and the rest of the CDR3 is filled in from the germline J gene. The CDR3 loop spans 11 amino acids. Per the germline V gene, CDR1 is SGHVS and CDR2 is FNYEAQ.

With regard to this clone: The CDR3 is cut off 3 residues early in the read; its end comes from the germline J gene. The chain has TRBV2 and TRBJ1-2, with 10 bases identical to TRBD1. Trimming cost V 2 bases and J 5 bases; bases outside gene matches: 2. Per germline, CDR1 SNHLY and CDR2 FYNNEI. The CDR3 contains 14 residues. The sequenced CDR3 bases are TGTGCCAGCAGTGAATCGGACAGGGGGTATGGC. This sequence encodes CASSESDRGYG. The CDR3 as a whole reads CASSESDRGYGYTF.

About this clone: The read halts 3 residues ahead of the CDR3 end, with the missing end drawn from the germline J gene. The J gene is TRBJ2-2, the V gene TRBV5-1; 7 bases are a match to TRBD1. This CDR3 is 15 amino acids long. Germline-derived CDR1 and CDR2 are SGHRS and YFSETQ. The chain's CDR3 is CASSLLGQPNEKLFF. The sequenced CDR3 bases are TGCGCCAGCAGCTTGTTGGGACAGCCGAATGAAAAG.

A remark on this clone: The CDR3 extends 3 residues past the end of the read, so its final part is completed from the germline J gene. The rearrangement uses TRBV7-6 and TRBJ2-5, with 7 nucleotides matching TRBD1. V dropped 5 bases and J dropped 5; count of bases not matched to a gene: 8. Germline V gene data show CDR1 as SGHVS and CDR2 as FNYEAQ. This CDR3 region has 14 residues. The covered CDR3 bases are TGTGCCAGCAGCCGTCAGGGGGTAGGGGAGACC. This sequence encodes CASSRQGVGET. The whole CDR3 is CASSRQGVGETQYF. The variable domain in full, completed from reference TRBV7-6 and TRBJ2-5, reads GAGVSQSPRYKVTKRGQDVALRCDPISGHVSLYWYRQALGQGPEFLTYFNYEAQQDKSGLPNDRFSAERPEGSISTLTIQRTEQRDSAMYRCASSRQGVGETQYFGPGTRLLVL.

The DNA read from the CDR3 is TGTGCCAGTAGTAGTGGGGAGGGACTTGTATACGAC. Its protein is CASSSGEGLVYD. The entire CDR3 reads CASSSGEGLVYDYTF. The chain recombines TRBV19 with TRBJ1-2, with TRBD1 as a possible D gene (5 bases). The read is 3 residues too short to cover the CDR3 end, so that end is filled in from the germline J gene. Germline loops: CDR1 LNHDA, CDR2 SQIVND (reference sequence). The CDR3 is made up of 15 amino acids.

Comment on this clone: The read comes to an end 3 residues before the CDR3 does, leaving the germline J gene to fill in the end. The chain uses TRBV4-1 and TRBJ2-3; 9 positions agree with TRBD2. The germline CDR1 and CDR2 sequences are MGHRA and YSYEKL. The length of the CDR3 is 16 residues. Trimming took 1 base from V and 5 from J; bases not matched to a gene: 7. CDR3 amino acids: CASSQVLRGGRDTQYF. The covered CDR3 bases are TGCGCCAGCAGCCAAGTTTTGCGGGGGGGCCGAGATACG.

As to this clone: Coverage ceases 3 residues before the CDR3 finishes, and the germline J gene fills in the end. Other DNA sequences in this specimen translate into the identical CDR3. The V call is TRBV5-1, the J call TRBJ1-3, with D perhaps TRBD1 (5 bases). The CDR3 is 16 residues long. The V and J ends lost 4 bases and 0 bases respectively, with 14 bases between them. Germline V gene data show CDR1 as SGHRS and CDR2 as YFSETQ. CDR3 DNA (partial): TGCGCCAGCAGCCCCGCAGGGCCGAGCTCTGGAAACACC. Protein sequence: CASSPAGPSSGNT. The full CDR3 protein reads CASSPAGPSSGNTIYF.

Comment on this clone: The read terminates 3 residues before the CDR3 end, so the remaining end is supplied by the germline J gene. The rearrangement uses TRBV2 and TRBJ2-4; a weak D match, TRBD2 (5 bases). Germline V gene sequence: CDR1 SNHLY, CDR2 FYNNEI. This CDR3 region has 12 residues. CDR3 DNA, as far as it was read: TGTGCCAGCAGTTACGGGGTCGAGACT. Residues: CASSYGVET. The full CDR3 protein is CASSYGVETQYF.

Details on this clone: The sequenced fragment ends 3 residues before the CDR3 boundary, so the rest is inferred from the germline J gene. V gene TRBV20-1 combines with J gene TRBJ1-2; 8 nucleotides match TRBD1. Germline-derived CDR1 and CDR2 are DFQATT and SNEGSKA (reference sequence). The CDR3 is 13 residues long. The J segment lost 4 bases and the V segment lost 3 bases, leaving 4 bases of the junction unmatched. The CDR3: CSASTGGFYGYTF. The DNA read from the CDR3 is TGCAGTGCTAGTACAGGGGGTTTCTATGGC.

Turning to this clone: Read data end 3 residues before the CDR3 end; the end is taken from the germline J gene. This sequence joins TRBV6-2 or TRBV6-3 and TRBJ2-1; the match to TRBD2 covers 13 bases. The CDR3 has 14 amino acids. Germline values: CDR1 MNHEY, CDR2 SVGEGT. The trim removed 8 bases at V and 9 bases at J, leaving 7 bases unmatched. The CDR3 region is CASCGLAGVSEQFF. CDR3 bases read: TGTGCCAGCTGCGGACTAGCGGGAGTCAGTGAG.

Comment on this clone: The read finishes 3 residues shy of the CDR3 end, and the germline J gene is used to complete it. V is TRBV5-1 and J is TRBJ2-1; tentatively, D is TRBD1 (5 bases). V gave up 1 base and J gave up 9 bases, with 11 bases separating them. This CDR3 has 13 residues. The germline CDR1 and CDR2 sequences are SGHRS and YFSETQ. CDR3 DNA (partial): TGCGCCAGCAGCTTGCGTCAGGGAAGTGAG. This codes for CASSLRQGSE. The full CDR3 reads CASSLRQGSEQFF.

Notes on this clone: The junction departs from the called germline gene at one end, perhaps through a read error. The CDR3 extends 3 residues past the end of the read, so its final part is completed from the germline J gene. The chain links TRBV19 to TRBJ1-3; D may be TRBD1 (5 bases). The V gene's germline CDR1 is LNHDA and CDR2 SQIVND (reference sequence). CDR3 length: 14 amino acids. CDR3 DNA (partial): TGTGCCAGTACCTTCGACGGGACTGGAAACACG. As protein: CASTFDGTGNT. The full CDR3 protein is CASTFDGTGNTIYF.